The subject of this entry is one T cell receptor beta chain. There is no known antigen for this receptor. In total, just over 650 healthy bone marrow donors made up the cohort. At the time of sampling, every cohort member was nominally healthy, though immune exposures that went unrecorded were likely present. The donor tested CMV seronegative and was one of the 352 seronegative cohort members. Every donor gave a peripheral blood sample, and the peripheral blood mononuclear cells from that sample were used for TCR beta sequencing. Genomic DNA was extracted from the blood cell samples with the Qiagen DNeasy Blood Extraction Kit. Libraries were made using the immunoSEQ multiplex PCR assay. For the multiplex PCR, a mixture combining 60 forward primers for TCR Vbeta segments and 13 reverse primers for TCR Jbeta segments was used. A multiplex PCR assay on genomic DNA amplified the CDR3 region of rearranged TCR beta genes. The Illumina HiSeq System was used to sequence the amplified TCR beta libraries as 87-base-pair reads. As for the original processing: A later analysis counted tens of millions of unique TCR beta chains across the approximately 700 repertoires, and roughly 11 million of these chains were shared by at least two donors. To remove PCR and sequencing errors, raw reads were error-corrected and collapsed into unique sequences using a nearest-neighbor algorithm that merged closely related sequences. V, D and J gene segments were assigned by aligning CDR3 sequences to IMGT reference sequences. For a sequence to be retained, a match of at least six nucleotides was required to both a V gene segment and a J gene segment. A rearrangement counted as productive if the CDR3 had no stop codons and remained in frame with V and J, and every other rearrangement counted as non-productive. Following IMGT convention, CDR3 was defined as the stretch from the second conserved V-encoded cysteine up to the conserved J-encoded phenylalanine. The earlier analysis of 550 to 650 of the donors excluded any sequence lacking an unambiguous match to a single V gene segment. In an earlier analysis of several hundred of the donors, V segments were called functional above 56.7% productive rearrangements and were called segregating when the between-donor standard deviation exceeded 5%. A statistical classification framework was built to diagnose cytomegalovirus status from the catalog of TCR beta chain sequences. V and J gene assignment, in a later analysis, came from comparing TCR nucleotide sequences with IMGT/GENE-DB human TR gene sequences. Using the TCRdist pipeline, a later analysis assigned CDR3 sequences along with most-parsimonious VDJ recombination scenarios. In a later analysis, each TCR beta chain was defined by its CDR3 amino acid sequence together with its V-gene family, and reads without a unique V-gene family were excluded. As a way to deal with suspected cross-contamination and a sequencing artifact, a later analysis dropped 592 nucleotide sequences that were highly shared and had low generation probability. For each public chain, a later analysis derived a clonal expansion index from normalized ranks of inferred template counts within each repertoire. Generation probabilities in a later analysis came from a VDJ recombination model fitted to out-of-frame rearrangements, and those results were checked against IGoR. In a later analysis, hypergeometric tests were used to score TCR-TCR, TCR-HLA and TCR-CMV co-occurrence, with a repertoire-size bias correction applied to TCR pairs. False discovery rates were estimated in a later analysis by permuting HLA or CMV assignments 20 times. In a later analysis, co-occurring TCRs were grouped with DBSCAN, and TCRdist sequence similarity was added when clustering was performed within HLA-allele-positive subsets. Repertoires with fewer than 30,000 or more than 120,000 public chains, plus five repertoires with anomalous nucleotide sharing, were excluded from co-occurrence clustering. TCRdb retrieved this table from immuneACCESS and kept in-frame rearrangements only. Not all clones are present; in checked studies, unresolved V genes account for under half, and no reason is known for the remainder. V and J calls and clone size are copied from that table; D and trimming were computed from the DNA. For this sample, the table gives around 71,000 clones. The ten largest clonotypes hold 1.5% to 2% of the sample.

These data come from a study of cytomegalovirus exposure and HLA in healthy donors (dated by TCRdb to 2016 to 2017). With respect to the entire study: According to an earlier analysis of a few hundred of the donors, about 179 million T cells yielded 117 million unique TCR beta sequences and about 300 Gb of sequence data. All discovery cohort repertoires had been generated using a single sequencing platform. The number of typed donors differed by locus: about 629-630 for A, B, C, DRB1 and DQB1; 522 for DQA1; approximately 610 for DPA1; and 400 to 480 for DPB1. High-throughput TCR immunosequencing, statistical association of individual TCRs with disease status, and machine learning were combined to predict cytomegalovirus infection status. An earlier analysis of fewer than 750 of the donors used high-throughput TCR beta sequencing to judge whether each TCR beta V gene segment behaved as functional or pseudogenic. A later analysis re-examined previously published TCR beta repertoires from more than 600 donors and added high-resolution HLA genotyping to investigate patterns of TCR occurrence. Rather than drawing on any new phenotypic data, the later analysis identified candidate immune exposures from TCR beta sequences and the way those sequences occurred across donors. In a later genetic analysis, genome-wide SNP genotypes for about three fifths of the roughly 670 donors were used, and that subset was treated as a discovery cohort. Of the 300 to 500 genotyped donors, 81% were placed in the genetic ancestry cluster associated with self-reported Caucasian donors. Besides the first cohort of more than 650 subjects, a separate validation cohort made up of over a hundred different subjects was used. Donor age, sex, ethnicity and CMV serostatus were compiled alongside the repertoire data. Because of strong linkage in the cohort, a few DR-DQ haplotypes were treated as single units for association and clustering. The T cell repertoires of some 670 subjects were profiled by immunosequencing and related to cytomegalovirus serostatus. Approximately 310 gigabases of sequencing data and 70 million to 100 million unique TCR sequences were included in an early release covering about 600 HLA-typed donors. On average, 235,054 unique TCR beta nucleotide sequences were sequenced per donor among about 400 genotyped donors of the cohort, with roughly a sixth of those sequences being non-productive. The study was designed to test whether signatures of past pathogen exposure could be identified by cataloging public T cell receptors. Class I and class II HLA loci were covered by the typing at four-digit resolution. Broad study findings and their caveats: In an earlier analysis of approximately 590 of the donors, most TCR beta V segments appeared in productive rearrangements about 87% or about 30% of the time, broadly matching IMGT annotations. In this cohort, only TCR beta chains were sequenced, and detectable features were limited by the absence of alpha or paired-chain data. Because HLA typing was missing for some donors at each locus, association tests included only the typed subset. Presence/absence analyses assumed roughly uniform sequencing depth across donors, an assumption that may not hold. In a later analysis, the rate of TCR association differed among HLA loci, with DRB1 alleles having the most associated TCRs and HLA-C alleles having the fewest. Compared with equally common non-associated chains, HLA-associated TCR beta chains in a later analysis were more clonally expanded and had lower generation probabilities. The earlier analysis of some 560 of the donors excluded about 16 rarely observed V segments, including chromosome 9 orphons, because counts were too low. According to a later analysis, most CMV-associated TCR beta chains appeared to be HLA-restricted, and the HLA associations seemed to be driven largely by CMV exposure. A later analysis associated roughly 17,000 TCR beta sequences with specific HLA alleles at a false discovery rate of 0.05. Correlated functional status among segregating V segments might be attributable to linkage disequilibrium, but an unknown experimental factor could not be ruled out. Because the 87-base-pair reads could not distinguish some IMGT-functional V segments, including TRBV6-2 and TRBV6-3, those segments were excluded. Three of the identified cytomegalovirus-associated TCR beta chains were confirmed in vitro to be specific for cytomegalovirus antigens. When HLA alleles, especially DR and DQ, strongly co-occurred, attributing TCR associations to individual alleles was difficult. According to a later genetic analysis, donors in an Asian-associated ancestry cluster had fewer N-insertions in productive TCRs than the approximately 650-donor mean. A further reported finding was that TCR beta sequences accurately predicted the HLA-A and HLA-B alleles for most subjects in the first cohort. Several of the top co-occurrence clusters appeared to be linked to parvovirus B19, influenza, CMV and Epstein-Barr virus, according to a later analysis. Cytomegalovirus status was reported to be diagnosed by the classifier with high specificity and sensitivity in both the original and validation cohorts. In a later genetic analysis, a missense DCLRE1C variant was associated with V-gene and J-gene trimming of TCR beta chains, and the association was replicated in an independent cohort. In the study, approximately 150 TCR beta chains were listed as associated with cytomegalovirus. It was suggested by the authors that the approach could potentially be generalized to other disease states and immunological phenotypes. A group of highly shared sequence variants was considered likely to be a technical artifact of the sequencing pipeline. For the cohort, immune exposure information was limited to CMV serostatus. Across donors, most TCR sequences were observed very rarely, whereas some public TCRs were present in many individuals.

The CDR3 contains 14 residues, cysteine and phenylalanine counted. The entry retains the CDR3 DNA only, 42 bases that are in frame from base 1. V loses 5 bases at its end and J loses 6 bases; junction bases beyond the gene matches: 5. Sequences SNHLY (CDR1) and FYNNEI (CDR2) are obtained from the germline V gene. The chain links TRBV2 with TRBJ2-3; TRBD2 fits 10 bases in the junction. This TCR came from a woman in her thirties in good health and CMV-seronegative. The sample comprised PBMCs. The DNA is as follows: TGTGCCAGCAGTATAGCGGGGGGCAAGGATACGCAGTATTTT. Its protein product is CASSIAGGKDTQYF.